The 32 T cell receptor beta chains below all came from one sample that was sequenced in a study of human T cells and chemical hapten exposure. Regarding time point: patch test 3, about 24 weeks after DPC sensitization. Sample treatment: therapeutic diphenylcyclopropenone sensitization with weekly scalp DPC. TCRdb ran MiXCR on the RACE reads and lists one entry per CDR3 protein. The table has about 190,000 distinct CDR3 sequences, more than 20% seen once. Sequences were derived from whole blood, sampled in connection with sensitization to the hapten diphenylcyclopropenone (DPC). The receptors originated from a woman in her 40s with alopecia areata. Some clones in this sample may be carry-over from other donors' samples.

The rearrangement links TRBV29-1 to TRBJ2-1; 10 positions agree with TRBD2. Germline V gene data show CDR1 as SQVTM and CDR2 as ANQGSEA. The CDR3 is 14 amino acids. V was pared by 2 bases and J by 6 bases, with 4 bases of the junction left unmatched. The CDR3 here is CSVEILAGANEQFF. The CDR3 DNA sequence: TGCAGCGTTGAAATCCTAGCGGGAGCCAATGAGCAGTTCTTC.

This clonotype was seen a handful of times. This chain uses TRBV7-3 with TRBJ2-5; D may correspond to TRBD1 or TRBD2 (6 bases each). The CDR3 runs to 14 residues. The V end lost 4 bases, the J end lost 7 bases, and 16 bases lay between the germline ends. Germline lookup yields CDR1 SGHTA and CDR2 FQGTGA. The CDR3 reads CASSSTGAVGTQYF. The CDR3 nucleotides read TGTGCCAGCAGCTCGACGGGGGCTGTTGGGACCCAGTACTTC.

This clonotype was seen ten or more times. V and J are TRBV7-2 and TRBJ2-5, with 8 bases identical to TRBD1. The CDR3 covers 13 residues. V dropped 6 bases and J dropped 2; count of bases not matched to a gene: 2. CDR1 is SGHTA and CDR2 is FQGNSA in the germline V gene. CDR3 sequence: CASSYRGQETQYF. CDR3 bases: TGTGCCAGCAGTTACAGGGGGCAAGAGACCCAGTACTTC.

This clonotype was seen ten or more times. The gene calls are TRBV9 and TRBJ2-5; D might be TRBD1 or TRBD2, each matching 5 bases. CDR3 length: 16 residues. The germline V and J ends were trimmed by 4 bases and 5 bases, with 21 bases remaining between them. Per the germline V gene, CDR1 is SGDLS and CDR2 is YYNGEE. The CDR3 protein is CASSPPGAAGTETQYF. CDR3 nucleotide sequence: TGTGCCAGCAGCCCCCCCGGGGCAGCCGGTACGGAGACCCAGTACTTC. The full variable domain, rest sourced from reference TRBV9 and TRBJ2-5, is DSGVTQTPKHLITATGQRVTLRCSPRSGDLSVYWYQQSLDQGLQFLIQYYNGEERAKGNILERFSAQQFPDLHSELNLSSLELGDSALYFCASSPPGAAGTETQYFGPGTRLLVL.

In its sample, this clonotype was seen a few times. The CDR3 reads CSAKTSGGETQYF. The CDR3 region has the DNA TGCAGCGCTAAAACGTCAGGGGGGGAGACCCAGTACTTC. The chain carries TRBV29-1 and TRBJ2-5, with D maybe TRBD1 (7 bases). Germline-derived CDR1 and CDR2 are SQVTM and ANQGSEA. CDR3 length: 13 residues. V lost 7 bases and J lost 5, with 17 bases in between.

V usage is TRBV7-2 and J usage is TRBJ2-5; D is undetermined. Germline CDR1 reads SGHTA; CDR2 reads FQGNSA. V was pared by 2 bases and J by 4 bases, with 11 bases between. The CDR3 is 14 amino acids. The CDR3 protein is CASSLPESTETQYF. CDR3 sequence (DNA): TGTGCCAGCAGCTTACCTGAAAGCACAGAGACCCAGTACTTC.

Comment on this clonotype: One end of the junction is discordant with germline, which a read error may explain. The chain is built from TRBV29-1 and TRBJ2-5, with TRBD2 matching over 10 bases. CDR3 length: 14 residues. Germline V gene data show CDR1 as SQVTM and CDR2 as ANQGSEA. The CDR3 coding sequence is TGCAGCGCCCGGGGACTAGCGATGGGAGAGACCCAATACTTC. Its translation: CSARGLAMGETQYF.

This clonotype was counted only a few times. The rearrangement uses TRBV7-2 and TRBJ2-1; 9 nucleotides align to TRBD2. V dropped 5 bases and J dropped 6; count of bases not matched to a gene: 8. CDR1 and CDR2 (germline): SGHTA, FQGNSA. The CDR3 contains 15 residues. CDR3 in DNA: TGTGCCAGCAGCCCCATAGCGGGAGTCTTCAATGAGCAGTTCTTC. The encoded protein is CASSPIAGVFNEQFF.

The chain has TRBV28 and TRBJ2-7, with TRBD1 matching over 8 bases. Germline V gene lookup returns CDR1 MDHEN and CDR2 SYDVKM. With V trimmed by 3 bases and J by 5 bases, 18 bases remained unmatched. The CDR3 spans 18 residues. In DNA, the CDR3 is TGTGCCAGCAGTTTTATTATCGATGGATGGGACAGGCAACACGAGCAGTACTTC. Residues: CASSFIIDGWDRQHEQYF. The complete variable domain, with remaining parts taken from reference TRBV28 and TRBJ2-7, reads DVKVTQSSRYLVKRTGEKVFLECVQDMDHENMFWYRQDPGLGLRLIYFSYDVKMKEKGDIPEGYSVSREKKERFSLILESASTNQTSMYLCASSFIIDGWDRQHEQYFGPGTRLTVT.

The chain couples TRBV29-1 to TRBJ2-3; 8 bases line up with TRBD2. J was trimmed by 4 bases and V by 2 bases; bases with no gene match: 8. In germline, CDR1 is SQVTM, CDR2 ANQGSEA. The CDR3 runs 15 residues. The CDR3 is CSVEITGGPSDTQYF. For the CDR3, the DNA is TGCAGCGTTGAAATCACGGGAGGGCCGTCAGATACGCAGTATTTT.

The chain couples TRBV5-1 to TRBJ2-2, with 9 bases identical to TRBD1. Losses at the gene ends were 4 bases for V and 4 bases for J; bases not matched to a gene: 5. The CDR3 runs to 15 residues. Per the germline V gene, CDR1 is SGHRS and CDR2 is YFSETQ. This CDR3 reads CASSGTGQGTGELFF. In DNA, the CDR3 is TGCGCCAGCAGCGGGACGGGACAGGGCACCGGGGAGCTGTTTTTT.

The J gene is TRBJ1-1, the V gene TRBV20-1; TRBD1 is a possible D gene (6 bases). Germline lookup yields CDR1 DFQATT and CDR2 SNEGSKA (reference sequence). This CDR3 has 14 amino acids. Trimming pared 6 bases from V and 0 bases from J, leaving 14 bases between. In nucleotides, the CDR3 is TGCAGTGCGGTGCCCGGGACATTGAACACTGAAGCTTTCTTT. Translation: CSAVPGTLNTEAFF.

In DNA form, the CDR3 reads TGTGCCAGCAGGGGATCGGGATCCTGGTTCTTC. It is translated as CASRGSGSWFF. The chain joins TRBV6-4 to TRBJ2-1, with a tentative D call TRBD2 (5 bases). The CDR3 is made up of 11 amino acids. Trimming removed 6 bases from V and 15 bases from J, with 15 bases in between. From germline, CDR1 is MRHNA and CDR2 SNTAGT.

The V call is TRBV28, the J call TRBJ2-2; D remains unclear. The CDR3 is 16 residues long. V was shortened by 0 bases and J by 0 bases, with 8 bases between the two germline ends. Germline CDR1 and CDR2: MDHEN and SYDVKM. The CDR3 loop is CASSLWASSNTGELFF. The CDR3 DNA reads as TGTGCCAGCAGTTTATGGGCTTCCTCGAACACCGGGGAGCTGTTTTTT.

This clonotype has just a few counts. The chain joins TRBV6-2 or TRBV6-3 to TRBJ2-3; 9 nucleotides line up with TRBD2. Per germline, CDR1 MNHEY and CDR2 SVGEGT. V lost 8 bases, J lost 11 bases, and 8 bases stayed unmatched. This CDR3 comprises 12 residues. Here the CDR3 DNA reads TGTGCCAGCGGACGGGGACTAGCTCGGCAGTATTTT. This encodes CASGRGLARQYF.

CDR3: CASSELRYNEQFF. In nucleotides, the CDR3 is TGTGCCAGCAGTGAACTTCGATACAATGAGCAGTTCTTC. The J gene is TRBJ2-1, the V gene TRBV2; no definite D call. The CDR3 length is 13 residues. Germline-derived CDR1 and CDR2 are SNHLY and FYNNEI. V was trimmed by 2 bases and J by 4 bases, leaving 6 bases between them.

The chain is built from TRBV5-5 and TRBJ1-1; perhaps TRBD1 as D (5 bases). CDR1 and CDR2 (germline): SGHKS, YYEKEE (reference sequence). CDR3 length equals 13 residues. The V end was cut by 4 bases, the J end by 4 bases, with 11 bases between. As DNA, the CDR3 is TGTGCCAGCAGCGTGTACCAGGGCACTGAAGCTTTCTTT. Its protein product is CASSVYQGTEAFF.

This clonotype has a handful of counts. The chain combines TRBV20-1 with TRBJ2-5; D perhaps matches TRBD2 (5 bases). The V end was cut by 2 bases, the J end by 9 bases, with 19 bases between. CDR3 length: 14 amino acids. Looked up from germline, CDR1 is DFQATT and CDR2 is SNEGSKA (reference sequence). CDR3 sequence: CSARRGPPQRAQYF. The CDR3 nucleotides are TGCAGTGCTAGAAGAGGGCCACCTCAGAGGGCCCAGTACTTC.

In its sample, this clonotype was seen a few times. V and J are TRBV7-2 and TRBJ2-1, with unresolved D. The CDR3 totals 15 residues. Per germline, CDR1 SGHTA and CDR2 FQGNSA. V lost 5 bases to trimming and J lost 4 bases, with 15 bases between them. The CDR3 coding sequence is TGTGCCAGCAGCAGCGCAGCAGGCTCTTACAATGAGCAGTTCTTC. Translated, it gives CASSSAAGSYNEQFF.

This chain joins TRBV15 and TRBJ1-2, with D perhaps matching TRBD1 (5 bases). The CDR3 spans 16 residues. V was cut by 5 bases and J by 2 bases, with 18 bases left in between. Germline V gene data show CDR1 as LNHNV and CDR2 as YYDKDF (reference sequence). The CDR3 region is CATSRAGQGRNYGYTF. CDR3 coding DNA: TGTGCCACCAGCCGAGCCGGGCAGGGCCGAAACTATGGCTACACCTTC.

This clonotype was counted between two and nine times. V usage is TRBV7-2 and J usage is TRBJ2-3; D perhaps matches TRBD1 (8 bases). Germline V gene lookup returns CDR1 SGHTA and CDR2 FQGNSA. V dropped 1 base and J dropped 2 bases, with 13 bases sitting between them. The CDR3 length is 16 residues. Here the CDR3 DNA reads TGTGCCAGCAGCTTAGGACAGGGGACTATCACAGATACGCAGTATTTT. Amino acid sequence: CASSLGQGTITDTQYF.

This clonotype was picked up a small number of times. CDR3: CASSIPTAGHYNEQFF. In nucleotides, the CDR3 is TGTGCCAGCAGTATCCCGACAGCGGGGCATTACAATGAGCAGTTCTTC. The rearrangement joins TRBV28 to TRBJ2-1; 7 bases agree with TRBD2. The CDR3 contains 16 residues. Germline CDR1 is MDHEN and CDR2 is SYDVKM. The junction had 11 bases not matched to a gene; V was cut back by 5 bases and J by 4 bases.

The chain recombines TRBV10-2 with TRBJ2-1; the match to TRBD2 covers 10 bases. Germline V CDR1 and CDR2: WSHSY, SAAADI. With V trimmed by 3 bases and J by 3 bases, 11 bases remained unmatched. This CDR3 is 18 amino acids long. The chain's CDR3 is CASSDLGTSGINYNEQFF. The CDR3 nucleotides read TGCGCCAGCAGTGACCTTGGTACTAGCGGGATTAACTACAATGAGCAGTTCTTC.

This clonotype was detected a few times. The chain joins TRBV21-1 to TRBJ1-1; the D call TRBD1 from the table was never checked on the DNA. TRBV21-1 is assigned pseudogene status. The length of the CDR3 is 14 residues. The CDR3 here is CASSIATGSLEAFF. In DNA, the CDR3 is TGTGCCAGCAGCATCGCGACAGGGAGTCTTGAAGCTTTCTTT.

The CDR3 spells CASRGGAAGVYEQYF. In DNA, the CDR3 is TGTGCCAGCAGGGGGGGAGCAGCGGGAGTCTACGAGCAGTACTTC. The chain has TRBV28 and TRBJ2-7; the match to TRBD2 covers 8 bases. V shed 6 bases and J 3 bases; nucleotides not matched to a gene: 10. CDR1 MDHEN and CDR2 SYDVKM come from the germline V gene. The CDR3 spans 15 residues. The complete variable domain, with remaining parts taken from reference TRBV28 and TRBJ2-7, reads DVKVTQSSRYLVKRTGEKVFLECVQDMDHENMFWYRQDPGLGLRLIYFSYDVKMKEKGDIPEGYSVSREKKERFSLILESASTNQTSMYLCASRGGAAGVYEQYFGPGTRLTVT.

This sequence joins TRBV7-2 and TRBJ1-1; TRBD1 is a possible D gene (6 bases). Germline CDR1 reads SGHTA; CDR2 reads FQGNSA. V was pared by 2 bases and J by 3 bases, with 13 bases between. The CDR3 has 15 amino acids. Here the CDR3 DNA reads TGTGCCAGCAGCTTATGGGGGACACTTTACACTGAAGCTTTCTTT. Translated, it gives CASSLWGTLYTEAFF. Filled out from reference TRBV7-2 and TRBJ1-1, the complete variable domain reads GAGVSQSPSNKVTEKGKDVELRCDPISGHTALYWYRQSLGQGLEFLIYFQGNSAPDKSGLPSDRFSAERTGGSVSTLTIQRTQQEDSAVYLCASSLWGTLYTEAFFGQGTRLTVV.

The genes are TRBV20-1 and TRBJ2-7; TRBD1 aligns across 7 bases. CDR3 length equals 13 residues. V dropped 7 bases and J dropped 1; count of bases not matched to a gene: 7. In germline, CDR1 is DFQATT, CDR2 SNEGSKA (reference sequence). CDR3 coding DNA: TGCAGTGGACTGGACAGGTCATCCTACGAGCAGTACTTC. Translation: CSGLDRSSYEQYF.

V usage is TRBV7-2 and J usage is TRBJ2-7; tentatively, D is TRBD2 (5 bases). The germline CDR1 and CDR2 sequences are SGHTA and FQGNSA. The CDR3 totals 15 residues. V gave up 0 bases and J gave up 3 bases, with 12 bases separating them. The CDR3: CASSLAPGSVYEQYF. CDR3 nucleotides: TGTGCCAGCAGCTTAGCGCCGGGTAGCGTCTACGAGCAGTACTTC.

The chain links TRBV20-1 to TRBJ1-6; D gene unclear. V was shortened by 3 bases and J by 7 bases, with 16 bases between the two germline ends. Germline V gene lookup returns CDR1 DFQATT and CDR2 SNEGSKA (reference sequence). The CDR3 length is 15 residues. CDR3 in DNA: TGCAGTGCTAGCCCCCGGGTGGCCCGAAATTCACCCCTCCACTTT. This sequence encodes CSASPRVARNSPLHF.

This chain uses TRBV27 with TRBJ2-2; possible D gene TRBD1, 6 bases. Germline CDR1 and CDR2: MNHEY and SMNVEV (reference sequence). This CDR3 region has 15 residues. V was cut by 4 bases and J by 1 base, with 10 bases left in between. CDR3: CASSSDSMNTGELFF. CDR3 DNA sequence: TGTGCCAGCAGTTCGGACAGTATGAACACCGGGGAGCTGTTTTTT.

CDR3 region: CASSQEHGQGSYEQYF. The CDR3 DNA reads TGCGCCAGCAGCCAAGAACATGGACAGGGGTCATACGAGCAGTACTTC. The V gene is TRBV4-1, the J gene TRBJ2-7; the match to TRBD1 covers 9 bases. V lost 0 bases, J lost 4 bases, and 7 bases stayed unmatched. Looked up from germline, CDR1 is MGHRA and CDR2 is YSYEKL. The CDR3 length is 16 residues.

The V and J genes are TRBV28 and TRBJ2-7; D may be TRBD2 (7 bases). The CDR3 consists of 14 residues. Germline values: CDR1 MDHEN, CDR2 SYDVKM. V was trimmed by 7 bases and J by 3 bases, leaving 16 bases between them. As DNA, the CDR3 is TGTGCCAGCACCCGCGGGGGCAACCTCTACGAGCAGTACTTC. This gives the protein CASTRGGNLYEQYF.